This TCR beta chain was identified during a study of preoperative IRX-2 immunotherapy in early breast cancer. The treatment is: preoperative locoregional IRX-2 cytokine immunotherapy. Samples came from a phase Ib trial of preoperative locoregional IRX-2 cytokine immunotherapy. Sequenced by immunoSEQ multiplex PCR; TCRdb stores in-frame clones only, minus some. The repertoire includes about 420 clones, under 80% of them detected once, and about 18% sits in the top ten. Sample: tumor tissue, taken after IRX-2 immunotherapy. The TCR was taken from a human donor with breast cancer.

This CDR3 is CASSHRGSNQPQHF. In nucleotides, the CDR3 is TGTGCCAGCAGCCACAGGGGTAGCAATCAGCCCCAGCATTTT. The chain has TRBV11-3 and TRBJ1-5, with 7 bases matching TRBD1. CDR3 length equals 14 residues. V shed 5 bases, J shed 0 bases, and the junction held 1 base outside the gene matches. Germline lookup yields CDR1 SGHNT and CDR2 YENEEA.